The 2 T cell receptor beta chains in this list originate from one sample, sequenced in a study of cytomegalovirus exposure and HLA in healthy donors. PCR amplification relied on 60 Vbeta primers (plus 13 Jbeta primers). Some clones are missing from TCRdb's copy, which holds only in-frame ones; the method was immunoSEQ multiplex PCR. The sample holds about 160,000 clones, about 80% seen once. The sample was PBMCs. These receptors were taken from a girl between 5 and 17 years old in good health and CMV-seropositive.

The chain combines TRBV28 with TRBJ2-1, with 8 bases identical to TRBD2. CDR3 size: 16 residues. V gave up 1 base and J gave up 3 bases; unmatched junction bases: 5. The germline V gene encodes CDR1 MDHEN and CDR2 SYDVKM. CDR3 region: CASSLFRRGDYNEQFF. CDR3 sequence (DNA): TGTGCCAGCAGTTTATTTCGGCGGGGGGACTACAATGAGCAGTTCTTC. Filled out from reference TRBV28 and TRBJ2-1, the complete variable domain reads DVKVTQSSRYLVKRTGEKVFLECVQDMDHENMFWYRQDPGLGLRLIYFSYDVKMKEKGDIPEGYSVSREKKERFSLILESASTNQTSMYLCASSLFRRGDYNEQFFGPGTRLTVL.

V usage is TRBV6-1 and J usage is TRBJ2-7, with a weak D call TRBD2 (9 bases). There are 15 residues in the CDR3. The ends were cut back, 6 bases at V and 4 bases at J, with 19 bases in the middle. Germline values: CDR1 MNHNS, CDR2 SASEGT. Here the CDR3 DNA reads TGTGCCAGCAGCGAGGGACAGGCGGGGGGGTACGAGCAGTACTTC. It codes for CASSEGQAGGYEQYF.